Presented here are 24 T cell receptor beta chains from one specimen sequenced in a study of cytomegalovirus exposure and HLA in healthy donors. Use of 60 Vbeta and 13 Jbeta primers characterized the PCR. Generated by immunoSEQ multiplex PCR, the TCRdb table keeps only in-frame clones and is missing some. Among roughly 140,000 clones listed, 63% were seen once. The sequencing input was PBMCs. The receptors shown here come from a woman aged 55-75 years in good health and CMV-seropositive.

This chain uses TRBV30 with TRBJ2-2, with D tentatively TRBD1 (6 bases). CDR3 length equals 13 residues. Looked up from germline, CDR1 is GTSNPN and CDR2 is SVGIG (reference sequence). Trimming removed 3 bases at V and 1 base at J, with 6 bases between. The CDR3: CAWRTGNTGELFF. The CDR3, as DNA: TGTGCCTGGAGGACAGGGAACACCGGGGAGCTGTTTTTT.

This chain joins TRBV11-1 and TRBJ1-1; unclear D gene. The V end lost 3 bases, the J end lost 0 bases, and 8 bases lay between the germline ends. Germline CDR1 reads SGHAT; CDR2 reads FQDESV (reference sequence). The CDR3 has 14 amino acids. As DNA, the CDR3 is TGTGCCAGCAGCTTGGAGGGCGTGAACACTGAAGCTTTCTTT. Protein sequence: CASSLEGVNTEAFF.

This rearrangement joins TRBV5-1 to TRBJ1-1; D not resolved. The germline CDR1 and CDR2 sequences are SGHRS and YFSETQ. The CDR3 contains 14 residues. The V and J ends lost 4 bases and 5 bases respectively, with 15 bases between them. CDR3 sequence: CASSLAGSQTEAFF. CDR3 nucleotides: TGCGCCAGCAGCCTAGCCGGGAGTCAGACTGAAGCTTTCTTT.

The chain carries TRBV6-5 and TRBJ2-5; D perhaps matches TRBD2 (6 bases). Between the trimmed V and J ends, which lost 2 bases and 5 bases, there was a span of 12 bases. The CDR3 covers 14 residues. Germline lookup yields CDR1 MNHEY and CDR2 SVGAGI. In DNA, the CDR3 is TGTGCCAGCAGTTACGGGGCGGGGCGGGAGACCCAGTACTTC. Translated, it gives CASSYGAGRETQYF.

The chain is built from TRBV6-1 and TRBJ2-7, with D uncertain. V shed 1 base and J shed 2 bases, with 9 bases lying between them. The germline CDR1 and CDR2 sequences are MNHNS and SASEGT. The CDR3 runs 14 residues. In DNA, the CDR3 is TGTGCCAGCAGTGAAGGGGCGTCCCCCTACGAGCAGTACTTC. Its protein product is CASSEGASPYEQYF.

The V gene is TRBV4-2, the J gene TRBJ1-3, with D unresolved. Trimming took 0 bases from V and 0 from J, leaving 15 bases between them. The CDR3 totals 18 residues. Germline assignment: CDR1 LGHNA and CDR2 YNFKEQ. For the CDR3, the DNA is TGTGCCAGCAGCCAAGACTCGGCGGCGATCCTCTCTGGAAACACCATATATTTT. The encoded protein is CASSQDSAAILSGNTIYF.

The CDR3 sequence is CASSLDRHSNQPQHF. The CDR3 DNA reads as TGTGCCAGCAGCTTAGACAGACATAGCAATCAGCCCCAGCATTTT. The V call is TRBV7-2, the J call TRBJ1-5; D not resolved. Germline V gene data show CDR1 as SGHTA and CDR2 as FQGNSA. The CDR3 runs 15 residues. Trimming removed 1 base at V and 0 bases at J, with 7 bases between. Full variable domain (rest looked up from reference TRBV7-2 and TRBJ1-5): GAGVSQSPSNKVTEKGKDVELRCDPISGHTALYWYRQSLGQGLEFLIYFQGNSAPDKSGLPSDRFSAERTGGSVSTLTIQRTQQEDSAVYLCASSLDRHSNQPQHFGDGTRLSIL.

This clone was found a few times. The V gene is TRBV29-1, the J gene TRBJ1-3; tentatively, D is TRBD1 (5 bases). Germline lookup yields CDR1 SQVTM and CDR2 ANQGSEA. The V end was cut by 6 bases, the J end by 8 bases, with 17 bases between. This CDR3 is built from 13 residues. The CDR3 reads CSVSLGQGDTIYF. The CDR3 coding sequence is TGCAGCGTCTCCCTCGGGCAAGGGGACACCATATATTTT.

The rearrangement uses TRBV28 and TRBJ2-3; possibly TRBD1 for D (5 bases). Germline loops: CDR1 MDHEN, CDR2 SYDVKM. This CDR3 contains 12 residues. Trimming shortened V by 5 bases and J by 7 bases, and 10 bases separated the two germline ends. The chain's CDR3 is CASSRQTYTQYF. The CDR3 region has the DNA TGTGCCAGCAGTCGACAGACTTATACGCAGTATTTT.

The V and J genes are TRBV19 and TRBJ1-3; the match to TRBD1 covers 7 bases. Unmatched junction bases numbered 8, after V lost 6 bases and J lost 0 bases. The CDR3 contains 16 residues. In germline, CDR1 is LNHDA, CDR2 SQIVND (reference sequence). In nucleotides, the CDR3 is TGTGCCAGTAGCAACTACAGGGGCCACTCTGGAAACACCATATATTTT. Translation: CASSNYRGHSGNTIYF. The full variable domain, rest sourced from reference TRBV19 and TRBJ1-3, is DGGITQSPKYLFRKEGQNVTLSCEQNLNHDAMYWYRQDPGQGLRLIYYSQIVNDFQKGDIAEGYSVSREKKESFPLTVTSAQKNPTAFYLCASSNYRGHSGNTIYFGEGSWLTVV.

The V and J genes are TRBV7-6 and TRBJ2-1; 9 positions agree with TRBD2. Germline V gene lookup returns CDR1 SGHVS and CDR2 FNYEAQ. The CDR3 is 14 residues long. Trimming cost V 2 bases and J 6 bases; bases outside gene matches: 2. Here the CDR3 reads CASSLLAGTNEQFF. As DNA, the CDR3 is TGTGCCAGCAGCTTACTAGCGGGAACCAATGAGCAGTTCTTC.

V usage is TRBV15 and J usage is TRBJ2-2; D is possibly TRBD1 (6 bases). Germline lookup yields CDR1 LNHNV and CDR2 YYDKDF (reference sequence). V was cut by 0 bases and J by 7 bases, with 18 bases left in between. The CDR3 runs 17 residues. Here the CDR3 DNA reads TGTGCCACCAGCAGAGAACTGGGCCAGGGGTCGGGCGGGGAGCTGTTTTTT. Protein: CATSRELGQGSGGELFF.

The chain is built from TRBV10-1 and TRBJ2-7; D perhaps matches TRBD1 (5 bases). Between the trimmed V and J ends, which lost 5 bases and 3 bases, there was a span of 20 bases. Germline values: CDR1 WNHNN, CDR2 SYGVQD (reference sequence). CDR3 length equals 16 residues. The CDR3 sequence is CASSSKGHRRYYEQYF. CDR3 coding DNA: TGCGCCAGCAGTTCCAAGGGGCACAGGAGATACTACGAGCAGTACTTC.

The rearrangement uses TRBV19 and TRBJ2-7; 8 bases match TRBD2. The CDR3 is 14 residues long. Per the germline V gene, CDR1 is LNHDA and CDR2 is SQIVND (reference sequence). Trimming at V came to 4 bases and at J to 6 bases, leaving 8 bases not matched to a gene. In nucleotides, the CDR3 is TGTGCCAGTAGTAAGACGGGAGGGCCAATCGAGCAGTACTTC. Amino acids: CASSKTGGPIEQYF.

The chain employs TRBV7-3 and TRBJ1-2; D is unclear. The V end lost 5 bases, the J end lost 4 bases, and 11 bases lay between the germline ends. The germline V gene encodes CDR1 SGHTA and CDR2 FQGTGA. This CDR3 is built from 13 residues. In DNA form, the CDR3 reads TGTGCCAGCAGCCCCGCCCGCGGCTATGGCTACACCTTC. Translation gives CASSPARGYGYTF.

The gene calls are TRBV28 and TRBJ2-3; maybe TRBD2 (5 bases). Trimming shortened V by 1 base and J by 5 bases, and 10 bases separated the two germline ends. CDR1 and CDR2 (germline): MDHEN, SYDVKM. The CDR3 loop spans 14 amino acids. This chain's CDR3 is CASSLYRGIDTQYF. The CDR3 bases are TGTGCCAGCAGTTTATATCGGGGAATAGATACGCAGTATTTT.

The gene calls are TRBV9 and TRBJ2-5; 7 nucleotides align to TRBD2. Germline V CDR1 and CDR2: SGDLS, YYNGEE. J was trimmed by 2 bases and V by 5 bases; bases with no gene match: 9. The CDR3 is made up of 15 amino acids. For the CDR3, the DNA is TGTGCCAGCAGTGATCTAGCGGCCCAACAAGAGACCCAGTACTTC. This gives the protein CASSDLAAQQETQYF. Supplemented by reference TRBV9 and TRBJ2-5, the full variable domain reads DSGVTQTPKHLITATGQRVTLRCSPRSGDLSVYWYQQSLDQGLQFLIQYYNGEERAKGNILERFSAQQFPDLHSELNLSSLELGDSALYFCASSDLAAQQETQYFGPGTRLLVL.

This clone came up a few times. The V gene is TRBV10-3, the J gene TRBJ2-1; the D gene is possibly TRBD2 (6 bases). The V gene's germline CDR1 is ENHRY and CDR2 SYGVKD. The CDR3 runs 15 residues. Trimming stripped 5 bases from V and 2 bases from J, with 13 bases between. The CDR3 loop reads CAISLAETAYNEQFF. The DNA for the CDR3 is TGTGCCATCAGTTTAGCGGAGACCGCCTACAATGAGCAGTTCTTC.

The chain combines TRBV2 with TRBJ1-4; D ambiguous. The V gene's germline CDR1 is SNHLY and CDR2 FYNNEI. The V gene lost 8 bases and the J gene lost 7 bases, with 14 bases spanning the gap. The length of the CDR3 is 13 residues. Here the CDR3 DNA reads TGTGCCAGCCTCCTTGAATGGGCTGAAAAACTGTTTTTT. Its translation: CASLLEWAEKLFF.

V usage is TRBV4-3 and J usage is TRBJ2-3, with 8 bases aligning to TRBD2. CDR3 length: 19 amino acids. Per germline, CDR1 LGHNA and CDR2 YSLEER. V was pared by 0 bases and J by 0 bases, with 11 bases of the junction left unmatched. This CDR3 is CASSQDLFGTSGSTDTQYF. The CDR3 DNA reads TGCGCCAGCAGCCAAGATCTGTTCGGCACTAGCGGTAGCACAGATACGCAGTATTTT.

V usage is TRBV29-1 and J usage is TRBJ2-7; D may be TRBD1 (5 bases). CDR3 size: 15 residues. V was trimmed by 4 bases and J by 2 bases, leaving 18 bases between them. The germline gives CDR1 SQVTM, CDR2 ANQGSEA. CDR3 nucleotides: TGCAGCGTTGGTGGGGTTCACAGGCAAACCTACGAGCAGTACTTC. Amino acid sequence: CSVGGVHRQTYEQYF.

The chain links TRBV6-1 to TRBJ2-1, with 10 bases lining up with TRBD2. From germline, CDR1 is MNHNS and CDR2 SASEGT. The CDR3 totals 14 residues. The ends lost 3 bases at V and 7 bases at J; junction bases unmatched: 3. CDR3 region: CASSEGLAINEQFF. DNA for the CDR3: TGTGCCAGCAGTGAGGGACTAGCGATAAATGAGCAGTTCTTC.

This clone appeared a few times. This chain connects TRBV7-2 to TRBJ2-7; D possibly corresponds to TRBD2 (5 bases). This CDR3 has 13 residues. Germline CDR1 and CDR2: SGHTA and FQGNSA. Between the trimmed V and J ends, which lost 5 bases and 3 bases, there was a span of 11 bases. The CDR3 DNA is TGTGCCAGCAGCCCGATCCGGGACTACGAGCAGTACTTC. Translating gives CASSPIRDYEQYF.

This rearrangement joins TRBV19 to TRBJ1-1; D possibly corresponds to TRBD1 (5 bases). Germline CDR1 is LNHDA and CDR2 is SQIVND (reference sequence). The CDR3 extends over 14 amino acids. Trimming removed 6 bases from V and 1 base from J, with 12 bases in between. For the CDR3, the DNA is TGTGCCAGTAGCCGCAGGGCGCAGAACACTGAAGCTTTCTTT. Protein sequence: CASSRRAQNTEAFF.